The 14 T cell receptor beta chains given below trace back to one sample, sequenced in a study of T cell repertoires in cytomegalovirus infection. One entry per CDR3 protein results from TCRdb running MiXCR on the reads. The sample yields 35,000 to 55,000 distinct CDR3 sequences, 15% to 25% seen once. Their antigens are not known. The material was CD8+ T cells from cultured PBMCs, obtained from culture after CMV antigen stimulation. All receptors come from a human donor in good health (CMV status not recorded). Some clones in this sample may be carry-over from other donors' samples.

This clonotype showed up just a few times. The chain carries TRBV6-5 and TRBJ2-1; no clear D gene. CDR1 and CDR2 (germline): MNHEY, SVGAGI. CDR3 length equals 14 residues. The V and J ends lost 7 bases and 8 bases respectively, with 18 bases between them. Here the CDR3 reads CASTPLGAWDEQFF. Written as DNA, the CDR3 is TGTGCCAGCACCCCGTTGGGCGCCTGGGATGAGCAGTTCTTC.

This clonotype was recorded many times. The J gene is TRBJ1-1, the V gene TRBV6-2 or TRBV6-3, with D unresolved. Germline CDR1 reads MNHEY; CDR2 reads SVGEGT. Trimming pared 8 bases from V and 3 bases from J, leaving 19 bases between. The CDR3 contains 15 residues. The CDR3 region has the DNA TGTGCCAGCGGGTTTGTGCCGGGATCGGACACTGAAGCTTTCTTT. It translates to CASGFVPGSDTEAFF.

In its sample, this clonotype was seen many times. The chain joins TRBV7-9 to TRBJ2-1, with 9 nucleotides matching TRBD2. The CDR3 sequence is 16 residues long. From germline, CDR1 is SEHNR and CDR2 FQNEAQ (reference sequence). With 4 bases clipped from V and 7 bases from J, the junction kept 11 bases outside the gene matches. CDR3 DNA sequence: TGTGCCAGCAGCTCCCTAGGAGCGGGGGGTTTTAATGAGCAGTTCTTC. This sequence encodes CASSSLGAGGFNEQFF. The full variable domain, rest sourced from reference TRBV7-9 and TRBJ2-1, is DTGVSQNPRHKITKRGQNVTFRCDPISEHNRLYWYRQTLGQGPEFLTYFQNEAQLEKSRLLSDRFSAERPKGSFSTLEIQRTEQGDSAMYLCASSSLGAGGFNEQFFGPGTRLTVL.

This clonotype was detected a few times. J is TRBJ2-3 and V is TRBV5-6; D is unresolved. Trimming left V 1 base short and J 2 bases short, with 11 bases between. The CDR3 is 15 amino acids. Germline CDR1 and CDR2: SGHDT and YYEEEE. The CDR3 is CASSLQGMYTDTQYF. Here the CDR3 DNA reads TGTGCCAGCAGCTTGCAAGGGATGTACACAGATACGCAGTATTTT.

CDR3 loop: CASSYVGPYNEQFF. Here the CDR3 DNA reads TGTGCCAGCAGTTATGTGGGACCTTACAATGAGCAGTTCTTC. The gene calls are TRBV6-5 and TRBJ2-1, with D tentatively TRBD1 or TRBD2 (5 bases each). The germline gives CDR1 MNHEY, CDR2 SVGAGI. This CDR3 spans 14 amino acids. The ends were cut back, 3 bases at V and 4 bases at J, with 10 bases in the middle.

The chain has TRBV20-1 and TRBJ2-7; TRBD1 is a possible D gene (5 bases). Germline CDR1 is DFQATT and CDR2 is SNEGSKA (reference sequence). The CDR3 length is 15 residues. The V end was cut by 5 bases, the J end by 2 bases, with 19 bases between. The CDR3 nucleotides are TGCAGTGCTCACGCCGACAGAACCTCTACCTACGAGCAGTACTTC. Residues: CSAHADRTSTYEQYF.

This clonotype was seen repeatedly, ten times or more. The chain combines TRBV11-3 with TRBJ2-1; tentatively, D is TRBD1 (5 bases). With 1 base removed from V and 5 bases from J, the gap between germline ends came to 12 bases. CDR1 SGHNT and CDR2 YENEEA come from the germline V gene. This CDR3 is 15 amino acids long. CDR3 sequence reads: CASSLVRAGNNEQFF. The CDR3 bases are TGTGCCAGCAGCTTAGTCAGGGCCGGAAACAATGAGCAGTTCTTC.

This clonotype was counted ten times or more. The rearrangement links TRBV5-1 to TRBJ2-6; D gene ambiguous. V lost 0 bases and J lost 0, with 10 bases in between. Germline CDR1 and CDR2: SGHRS and YFSETQ. The CDR3 extends over 17 amino acids. As DNA, the CDR3 is TGCGCCAGCAGCTTGGGGGATGAGCCCTCTGGGGCCAACGTCCTGACTTTC. This codes for CASSLGDEPSGANVLTF.

This clonotype occurred many times. The gene calls are TRBV5-8 and TRBJ2-3; 15 bases fit TRBD2. Germline values: CDR1 SGHTS, CDR2 YDEGEE. The CDR3 totals 19 residues. The junction had 8 bases not matched to a gene; V was cut back by 3 bases and J by 0 bases. CDR3 nucleotide sequence: TGTGCCAGCAGCTCCCTAGGGACTAGCGGGGGGAGTAGCACAGATACGCAGTATTTT. It yields the protein CASSSLGTSGGSSTDTQYF.

The chain links TRBV6-5 to TRBJ2-1, with 12 nucleotides matching TRBD2. V was clipped by 2 bases and J by 8 bases; unmatched bases: 7. The CDR3 is 16 residues long. CDR1 and CDR2 from the germline V gene are MNHEY and SVGAGI. The CDR3 loop reads CASSYPTSGSVHEQFF. The DNA of the CDR3 is TGTGCCAGCAGTTACCCGACTAGCGGGAGCGTTCATGAGCAGTTCTTC.

This clonotype was recorded at least ten times. The chain links TRBV28 to TRBJ1-2, with D uncertain. Looked up from germline, CDR1 is MDHEN and CDR2 is SYDVKM. The CDR3 loop spans 14 amino acids. With 6 bases removed from V and 4 bases from J, the gap between germline ends came to 15 bases. CDR3 region: CASSLSTDFYGYTF. The CDR3 DNA is TGTGCCAGCAGCCTCTCGACGGATTTCTATGGCTACACCTTC.

This clonotype was detected only a few times. The V and J genes are TRBV7-9 and TRBJ1-1; no reliable D call. V lost 1 base to trimming and J lost 1 base, with 7 bases between them. The germline CDR1 and CDR2 sequences are SEHNR and FQNEAQ (reference sequence). This CDR3 is built from 14 residues. CDR3 residues: CASSLDATNTEAFF. The DNA of the CDR3 is TGTGCCAGCAGCTTAGATGCTACGAACACTGAAGCTTTCTTT.

This clonotype was seen only a few times. The V and J genes are TRBV3-1 and TRBJ2-1; no clear D. The CDR3 runs to 12 residues. The V end was cut by 8 bases, the J end by 5 bases, with 10 bases between. Per the germline V gene, CDR1 is LGHDT and CDR2 is YNNKEL (reference sequence). The CDR3 protein is CASLNLDNEQFF. The DNA of the CDR3 is TGTGCCAGCTTGAATTTGGACAATGAGCAGTTCTTC.

The sample holds a few counts of this clonotype. The CDR3 bases are TGCGCCAGCAGCCAGGGGTATAGCTCCTACAATGAGCAGTTCTTC. Translating it yields CASSQGYSSYNEQFF. The J gene is TRBJ2-1, the V gene TRBV4-3; D not certain. Trimming stripped 3 bases from V and 0 bases from J, with 9 bases between. From germline, CDR1 is LGHNA and CDR2 YSLEER. The CDR3 has 15 residues.